This T cell receptor beta chain was captured by sequencing in a study of T cells in Graves' hyperthyroidism and ophthalmopathy. Notes on the study in general: Onset of ophthalmopathy came a median about 6.5 months after the model predicted it.

This clonotype turned up a few times. What it recognizes is unknown. TCR beta CDR3 region amplification was performed from RNA transcripts. In the first-round RT-PCR of the TCR CDR3, the HTBI primer set was used. TCRdb itself ran the multiplex PCR reads through MiXCR, one entry per CDR3 protein. Among roughly 350,000 distinct CDR3 sequences listed, over 11% were seen once. No progression to ophthalmopathy during 18 months of follow-up defined stable disease. Disease duration under 2 months; hyperthyroidism patients were aged 18 to 65. The CDR3 extends over 14 amino acids. Germline V gene data show CDR1 as SGDLS and CDR2 as YYNGEE. With 7 bases removed from V and 4 bases from J, the gap between germline ends came to 17 bases.

Sequenced: blood. This chain connects TRBV9 to TRBJ2-5, with TRBD2 as a possible D gene (7 bases). The sequence derives from a woman aged 25-40 years with Graves' hyperthyroidism. The DNA for the CDR3 is TGTGCCAGCGGGGGGGGCAGCGCCGGAGAGACCCAGTACTTC. Amino acids: CASGGGSAGETQYF.